A single sample gave rise to the 30 T cell receptor beta chains below, sequenced in a study of shared clonotypes between healthy human individuals. The naive CD8 fraction comprised CD45RO-negative cells positively selected for CCR7 and excluded terminally differentiated effector memory CD45RA+ cells. The method was immunoSEQ multiplex PCR; TCRdb's version includes in-frame clones alone and lacks a portion of them. The data contain a few million clones, about 94% of them singletons. Sequences were obtained from naive CD8+ T cells from PBMCs. These receptors were obtained from a man younger than 30 in good health. Some clones in this sample may be carry-over from other donors' samples.

This rearrangement joins TRBV7-6 to TRBJ2-5; weak D call: TRBD2 (7 bases). Trimming shortened V by 2 bases and J by 5 bases, and 15 bases separated the two germline ends. The CDR3 runs 15 residues. Germline values: CDR1 SGHVS, CDR2 FNYEAQ. CDR3 coding DNA: TGTGCCAGCAGCTTAAACTTGAGGGGGGGCGAGACCCAGTACTTC. Its protein is CASSLNLRGGETQYF. Full variable domain (outside the CDR3, taken from reference TRBV7-6 and TRBJ2-5): GAGVSQSPRYKVTKRGQDVALRCDPISGHVSLYWYRQALGQGPEFLTYFNYEAQQDKSGLPNDRFSAERPEGSISTLTIQRTEQRDSAMYRCASSLNLRGGETQYFGPGTRLLVL.

Note on this clone: This specimen includes other DNA sequences encoding the same CDR3. This chain uses TRBV2 with TRBJ2-1; 12 nucleotides match TRBD2. CDR1 is SNHLY, CDR2 FYNNEI, per germline. V lost 6 bases and J lost 5; bases outside the gene matches: 2. The length of the CDR3 is 14 residues. CDR3 DNA sequence: TGTGCCAGCAGCGGACTAGCGGGGCACAATGAGCAGTTCTTC. Translating it yields CASSGLAGHNEQFF.

This clone was picked up one time. The chain recombines TRBV2 with TRBJ2-2; possibly TRBD2 for D (6 bases). In germline, CDR1 is SNHLY, CDR2 FYNNEI. Trimming left V 6 bases short and J 5 bases short, with 13 bases between. This CDR3 region has 14 residues. CDR3 bases: TGTGCCAGCAGCCCAAGGGACTTAACCGGGGAGCTGTTTTTT. As protein: CASSPRDLTGELFF.

J is TRBJ2-7 and V is TRBV4-1; 10 nucleotides line up with TRBD1. With 4 bases clipped from V and 6 bases from J, the junction kept 15 bases outside the gene matches. The CDR3 has 17 amino acids. Germline lookup yields CDR1 MGHRA and CDR2 YSYEKL. Here the CDR3 DNA reads TGCGCCAGCAGCCGCACCTCAGGGACAGGGGTAATGGGCGAGCAGTACTTC. Amino acids: CASSRTSGTGVMGEQYF.

The chain uses TRBV6-5 and TRBJ2-5; 10 bases align to TRBD2. J was trimmed by 5 bases and V by 10 bases; bases with no gene match: 13. Germline CDR1 MNHEY, CDR2 SVGAGI. The CDR3 has 15 amino acids. The CDR3 loop reads CATHQEGTSEETQYF. The CDR3 DNA follows: TGTGCCACCCACCAGGAGGGGACTAGCGAGGAGACCCAGTACTTC.

This clone was picked up one time. The sample holds other DNA sequences that translate to the same CDR3. The V and J genes are TRBV9 and TRBJ2-5, with a possible D match to TRBD2 (7 bases). The CDR3 has 14 residues. The V gene's germline CDR1 is SGDLS and CDR2 YYNGEE. The V end lost 0 bases, the J end lost 5 bases, and 11 bases lay between the germline ends. CDR3 protein: CASSVARGGETQYF. CDR3 coding DNA: TGTGCCAGCAGCGTAGCAAGGGGGGGCGAGACCCAGTACTTC.

Turning to this clone: Other DNA sequences in this sample translate to the same CDR3. The chain links TRBV27 to TRBJ2-7; D gene unclear. Looked up from germline, CDR1 is MNHEY and CDR2 is SMNVEV (reference sequence). CDR3 length: 13 amino acids. V was pared by 3 bases and J by 2 bases, with 8 bases between. Here the CDR3 DNA reads TGTGCCAGCAGTTTTGGGCAGACCTACGAGCAGTACTTC. It is translated as CASSFGQTYEQYF.

Regarding this clone: Within the sample, other DNA sequences also encode this same CDR3. The chain recombines TRBV27 with TRBJ2-7; TRBD2 aligns across 11 bases. Germline V gene sequence: CDR1 MNHEY, CDR2 SMNVEV (reference sequence). This CDR3 comprises 14 residues. Trimming cost V 6 bases and J 7 bases; bases outside gene matches: 8. The CDR3 nucleotides read TGTGCCAGCAGGATAGCGGGAGGGCCGGGAGAGCAGTACTTC. Residues: CASRIAGGPGEQYF.

The V gene is TRBV27, the J gene TRBJ2-1; 13 bases align to TRBD2. Trimming took 4 bases from V and 9 from J; bases not matched to a gene: 9. From germline, CDR1 is MNHEY and CDR2 SMNVEV (reference sequence). The CDR3 loop spans 16 amino acids. The CDR3 loop reads CASSYQLAGGPSEQFF. The CDR3 DNA reads TGTGCCAGCAGTTACCAACTAGCGGGAGGGCCGAGTGAGCAGTTCTTC.

The V gene is TRBV28, the J gene TRBJ2-2, with D perhaps matching TRBD1 or TRBD2 (5 bases each). V gave up 6 bases and J gave up 1 base, with 21 bases separating them. The germline gives CDR1 MDHEN, CDR2 SYDVKM. The CDR3 contains 18 residues. The CDR3 nucleotides are TGTGCCAGCAGGGGACGGGACGGAATGATGTGGAACACCGGGGAGCTGTTTTTT. Translation: CASRGRDGMMWNTGELFF.

Comment on this clone: The same CDR3 is also encoded by other DNA sequences in this sample. This chain uses TRBV5-4 with TRBJ2-3; TRBD1 is a possible D gene (6 bases). CDR1 SGHNT and CDR2 YYREEE come from the germline V gene (reference sequence). The length of the CDR3 is 12 residues. Deletions cut 5 bases from V and 4 bases from J, with 8 bases between. The DNA for the CDR3 is TGTGCCAGCAGTTGGGGGCCAGATACGCAGTATTTT. This sequence encodes CASSWGPDTQYF.

The chain uses TRBV28 and TRBJ1-1; D is possibly TRBD1 (5 bases). The CDR3 is 14 amino acids. The V gene lost 0 bases and the J gene lost 4 bases, with 9 bases spanning the gap. Germline CDR1 is MDHEN and CDR2 is SYDVKM. The CDR3 nucleotides are TGTGCCAGCAGTTTATGGGGGGAGGGCACTGAAGCTTTCTTT. Residues: CASSLWGEGTEAFF.

V and J are TRBV9 and TRBJ2-7, with 14 nucleotides matching TRBD2. The CDR3 is made up of 15 amino acids. V lost 3 bases and J lost 6; bases outside the gene matches: 5. CDR1 SGDLS and CDR2 YYNGEE come from the germline V gene. CDR3 amino acids: CASSEGLAGVGEQYF. DNA of the CDR3: TGTGCCAGCAGCGAGGGACTAGCGGGAGTCGGCGAGCAGTACTTC.

V and J are TRBV4-1 and TRBJ2-7; D tentatively reads TRBD1 or TRBD2 (5 bases each). The CDR3 contains 17 residues. Germline loops: CDR1 MGHRA, CDR2 YSYEKL. V lost 4 bases and J lost 0, with 19 bases in between. This chain's CDR3 is CASSPQWGRTSSYEQYF. The CDR3, as DNA: TGCGCCAGCAGCCCCCAGTGGGGACGGACGAGCTCCTACGAGCAGTACTTC.

Of note for this clone: In the same sample, other DNA sequences code for this CDR3. The chain links TRBV7-9 to TRBJ2-1; D gene ambiguous. This CDR3 has 13 residues. The V and J ends lost 3 bases and 4 bases respectively, with 7 bases between them. Germline V lookup: CDR1 SEHNR, CDR2 FQNEAQ (reference sequence). This CDR3 reads CASSFLGYNEQFF. In nucleotides, the CDR3 is TGTGCCAGCAGCTTCCTTGGGTACAATGAGCAGTTCTTC.

The chain is built from TRBV27 and TRBJ2-7; TRBD2 agrees at 12 bases. This CDR3 spans 15 amino acids. The V segment lost 4 bases and the J segment 3 bases; nucleotides outside the gene matches: 4. From germline, CDR1 is MNHEY and CDR2 SMNVEV (reference sequence). The CDR3 is CASSSGLAGIYEQYF. CDR3 sequence (DNA): TGTGCCAGCAGTTCCGGACTAGCGGGAATCTACGAGCAGTACTTC.

The chain carries TRBV7-9 and TRBJ2-6; no clear D gene. From germline, CDR1 is SEHNR and CDR2 FQNEAQ (reference sequence). There are 17 residues in the CDR3. With 5 bases removed from V and 0 bases from J, the gap between germline ends came to 14 bases. CDR3 in amino acids: CASSPLRLSSGANVLTF. CDR3 coding DNA: TGTGCCAGCAGCCCCTTGCGGTTGAGCTCTGGGGCCAACGTCCTGACTTTC. Drawing the rest from reference TRBV7-9 and TRBJ2-6, the complete variable domain is DTGVSQNPRHKITKRGQNVTFRCDPISEHNRLYWYRQTLGQGPEFLTYFQNEAQLEKSRLLSDRFSAERPKGSFSTLEIQRTEQGDSAMYLCASSPLRLSSGANVLTFGAGSRLTVL.

The rearrangement uses TRBV19 and TRBJ1-3; D remains ambiguous. CDR1 LNHDA and CDR2 SQIVND come from the germline V gene (reference sequence). V dropped 4 bases and J dropped 2 bases, with 9 bases sitting between them. This CDR3 is 14 amino acids long. The CDR3 nucleotides read TGTGCCAGTAGTAAGTCTGCTCCTGGAAACACCATATATTTT. It is translated as CASSKSAPGNTIYF.

The CDR3 DNA is TGTGCCAGCACTCTGGGGGTCACTGAAGCTTTCTTT. As protein: CASTLGVTEAFF. The chain recombines TRBV6-6 with TRBJ1-1, with D maybe TRBD1 (5 bases). The CDR3 runs to 12 residues. V dropped 7 bases and J dropped 4 bases, with 10 bases sitting between them. CDR1 is MNHNY and CDR2 is SVGAGI in the germline V gene (reference sequence).

V is TRBV9 and J is TRBJ2-1, with a possible D match to TRBD1 (6 bases). Trimming stripped 3 bases from V and 2 bases from J, with 15 bases between. Germline loops: CDR1 SGDLS, CDR2 YYNGEE. The CDR3 is 16 residues long. This CDR3 reads CASSDGTGSPYNEQFF. The CDR3 coding sequence is TGTGCCAGCAGCGACGGCACAGGGTCCCCCTACAATGAGCAGTTCTTC.

This clone was counted only a few times. CDR3 region: CASTPDRGDYQPQHF. The CDR3 nucleotides are TGTGCCAGTACCCCCGACAGGGGGGACTATCAGCCCCAGCATTTT. V gene TRBV19 combines with J gene TRBJ1-5; 9 bases fit TRBD1. The junction had 9 bases not matched to a gene; V was cut back by 7 bases and J by 5 bases. Germline values: CDR1 LNHDA, CDR2 SQIVND (reference sequence). The CDR3 is 15 residues long. The whole variable domain, remainder taken from reference TRBV19 and TRBJ1-5, is DGGITQSPKYLFRKEGQNVTLSCEQNLNHDAMYWYRQDPGQGLRLIYYSQIVNDFQKGDIAEGYSVSREKKESFPLTVTSAQKNPTAFYLCASTPDRGDYQPQHFGDGTRLSIL.

This chain uses TRBV9 with TRBJ1-1; TRBD1 matches 11 bases. V dropped 3 bases and J dropped 7; count of bases not matched to a gene: 11. The CDR3 extends over 16 amino acids. CDR1 and CDR2 from the germline V gene are SGDLS and YYNGEE. CDR3 loop: CASSATRTGGKSEAFF. CDR3 DNA: TGTGCCAGCAGCGCGACTCGGACAGGGGGCAAGAGTGAAGCTTTCTTT. The complete variable domain, with remaining parts taken from reference TRBV9 and TRBJ1-1, reads DSGVTQTPKHLITATGQRVTLRCSPRSGDLSVYWYQQSLDQGLQFLIQYYNGEERAKGNILERFSAQQFPDLHSELNLSSLELGDSALYFCASSATRTGGKSEAFFGQGTRLTVV.

This chain joins TRBV6-1 and TRBJ1-1, with TRBD1 matching 8 bases. V lost 6 bases and J lost 5; bases outside the gene matches: 5. Germline-derived CDR1 and CDR2 are MNHNS and SASEGT. This CDR3 region has 13 residues. The CDR3 DNA is TGTGCCAGCAGCTCAGGGGGCTTGACTGAAGCTTTCTTT. Amino acid sequence: CASSSGGLTEAFF.

The genes are TRBV6-8 and TRBJ2-7; a weak D match, TRBD2 (5 bases). The germline CDR1 and CDR2 sequences are MNHGY and SAAAGT. V was shortened by 10 bases and J by 2 bases, with 12 bases between the two germline ends. The CDR3 is made up of 12 amino acids. Here the CDR3 reads CAILEEAYEQYF. As DNA, the CDR3 is TGTGCCATCCTCGAGGAGGCCTACGAGCAGTACTTC.

The chain is built from TRBV7-8 and TRBJ1-1; D uncertain. V was cut by 3 bases and J by 5 bases, with 10 bases left in between. The CDR3 is made up of 13 amino acids. Germline V gene lookup returns CDR1 SGHVS and CDR2 FQNEAQ. CDR3 bases: TGTGCCAGCAGCTTCGGAGGGAAAACTGAAGCTTTCTTT. This codes for CASSFGGKTEAFF.

V usage is TRBV5-1 and J usage is TRBJ2-1; TRBD2 agrees at 7 bases. Trimming removed 5 bases from V and 9 bases from J; junction bases left unmatched: 23. CDR1 SGHRS and CDR2 YFSETQ come from the germline V gene. The CDR3 spans 18 residues. The CDR3 nucleotides are TGCGCCAGCAGAGCCCCGACCTCCAAGCGGGGCGGAGTGGGTGAGCAGTTCTTC. It codes for CASRAPTSKRGGVGEQFF. The variable domain in full, completed from reference TRBV5-1 and TRBJ2-1, reads KAGVTQTPRYLIKTRGQQVTLSCSPISGHRSVSWYQQTPGQGLQFLFEYFSETQRNKGNFPGRFSGRQFSNSRSEMNVSTLELGDSALYLCASRAPTSKRGGVGEQFFGPGTRLTVL.

The chain employs TRBV7-6 and TRBJ1-1, with D perhaps matching TRBD1 (5 bases). Trimming cost V 4 bases and J 4 bases, with 16 bases left between them. CDR3 length: 15 amino acids. The germline V gene has CDR1 SGHVS and CDR2 FNYEAQ. DNA for the CDR3: TGTGCCAGCAGCTCCTTAGACAGAACCCTCACTGAAGCTTTCTTT. Protein: CASSSLDRTLTEAFF.

The chain uses TRBV5-6 and TRBJ2-7; 13 positions match TRBD2. Germline V gene sequence: CDR1 SGHDT, CDR2 YYEEEE. J lost 4 bases, V lost 0 bases, and 7 bases had no gene match. The CDR3 sequence is 17 residues long. As DNA, the CDR3 is TGTGCCAGCAGCTTGGAACTAGCGGGAGGGCCTCGGTACGAGCAGTACTTC. Amino acid sequence: CASSLELAGGPRYEQYF. Together with reference TRBV5-6 and TRBJ2-7, the CDR3 gives the full variable domain: DAGVTQSPTHLIKTRGQQVTLRCSPKSGHDTVSWYQQALGQGPQFIFQYYEEEERQRGNFPDRFSGHQFPNYSSELNVNALLLGDSALYLCASSLELAGGPRYEQYFGPGTRLTVT.

The genes are TRBV27 and TRBJ2-2, with D maybe TRBD1 (5 bases). The CDR3 is made up of 15 amino acids. The germline gives CDR1 MNHEY, CDR2 SMNVEV (reference sequence). Deletions cut 6 bases from V and 6 bases from J, with 17 bases between. This chain's CDR3 is CASRFLLQAAGELFF. In DNA, the CDR3 is TGTGCCAGCAGGTTTCTGTTACAGGCTGCCGGGGAGCTGTTTTTT.

This clone occurred a few times. The rearrangement joins TRBV2 to TRBJ1-1, with TRBD1 identical over 7 bases. After removal of 2 bases from V and 5 bases from J, the junction contained 5 bases not matched to a gene. This CDR3 comprises 14 residues. Per germline, CDR1 SNHLY and CDR2 FYNNEI. Here the CDR3 DNA reads TGTGCCAGCAGTGAAAGGAGGGGGCGAACTGAAGCTTTCTTT. It encodes CASSERRGRTEAFF.